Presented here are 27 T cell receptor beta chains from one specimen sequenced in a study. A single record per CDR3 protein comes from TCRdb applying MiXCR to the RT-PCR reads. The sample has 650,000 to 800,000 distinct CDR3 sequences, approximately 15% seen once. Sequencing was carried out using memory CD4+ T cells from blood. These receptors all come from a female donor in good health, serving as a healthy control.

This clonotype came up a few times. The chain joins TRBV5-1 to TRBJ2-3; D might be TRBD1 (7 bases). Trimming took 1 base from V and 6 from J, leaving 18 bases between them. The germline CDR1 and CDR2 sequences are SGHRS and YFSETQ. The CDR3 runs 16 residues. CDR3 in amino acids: CASSLSPGGIGDTQYF. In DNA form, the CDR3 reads TGCGCCAGCAGCTTGTCGCCAGGGGGGATAGGCGATACGCAGTATTTT.

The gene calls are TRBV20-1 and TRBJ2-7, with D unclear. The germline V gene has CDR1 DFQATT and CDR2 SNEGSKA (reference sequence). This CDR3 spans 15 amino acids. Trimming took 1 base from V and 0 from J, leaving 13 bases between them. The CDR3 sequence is CSARGEQISSYEQYF. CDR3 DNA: TGCAGTGCTAGAGGGGAACAGATCAGCTCCTACGAGCAGTACTTC.

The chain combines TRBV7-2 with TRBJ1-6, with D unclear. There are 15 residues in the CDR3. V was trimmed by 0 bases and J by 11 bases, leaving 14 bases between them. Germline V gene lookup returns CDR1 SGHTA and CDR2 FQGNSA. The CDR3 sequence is CASSLAIGVSPPLHF. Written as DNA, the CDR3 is TGTGCCAGCAGCTTAGCTATAGGAGTGAGTCCACCCCTCCACTTT.

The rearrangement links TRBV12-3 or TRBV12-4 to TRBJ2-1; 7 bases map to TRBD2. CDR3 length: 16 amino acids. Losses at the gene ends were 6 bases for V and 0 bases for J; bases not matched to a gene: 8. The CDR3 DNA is TGTGCCAGCAGCTTACTAGCGTTGAGCTCCTACAATGAGCAGTTCTTC. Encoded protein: CASSLLALSSYNEQFF.

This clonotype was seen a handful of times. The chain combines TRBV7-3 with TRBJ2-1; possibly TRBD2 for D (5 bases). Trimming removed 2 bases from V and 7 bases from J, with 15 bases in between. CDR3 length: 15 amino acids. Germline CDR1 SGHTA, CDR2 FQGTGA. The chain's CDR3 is CASSLGSVARNEQFF. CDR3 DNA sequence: TGTGCCAGCAGCTTAGGGAGCGTCGCTCGTAATGAGCAGTTCTTC.

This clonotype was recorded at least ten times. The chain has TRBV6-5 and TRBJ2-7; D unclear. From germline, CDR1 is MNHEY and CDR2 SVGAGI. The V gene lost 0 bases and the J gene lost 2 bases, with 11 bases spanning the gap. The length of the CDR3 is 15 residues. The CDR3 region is CASSYSEAYAYEQYF. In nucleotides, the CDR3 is TGTGCCAGCAGTTACTCGGAAGCGTATGCCTACGAGCAGTACTTC.

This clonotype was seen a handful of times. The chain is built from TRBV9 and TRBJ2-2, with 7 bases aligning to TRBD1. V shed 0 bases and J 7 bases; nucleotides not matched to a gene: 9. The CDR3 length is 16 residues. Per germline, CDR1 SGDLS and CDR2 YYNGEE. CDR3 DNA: TGTGCCAGCAGCGTAGGGCTAGGGGGCGCAAACGGGGAGCTGTTTTTT. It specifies CASSVGLGGANGELFF.

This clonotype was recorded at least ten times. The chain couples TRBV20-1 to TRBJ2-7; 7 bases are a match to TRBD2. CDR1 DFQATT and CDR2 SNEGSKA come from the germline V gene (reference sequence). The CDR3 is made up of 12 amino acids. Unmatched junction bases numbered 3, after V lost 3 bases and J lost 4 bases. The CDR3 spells CSARPSGYEQYF. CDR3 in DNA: TGCAGTGCTAGGCCTAGCGGATACGAGCAGTACTTC.

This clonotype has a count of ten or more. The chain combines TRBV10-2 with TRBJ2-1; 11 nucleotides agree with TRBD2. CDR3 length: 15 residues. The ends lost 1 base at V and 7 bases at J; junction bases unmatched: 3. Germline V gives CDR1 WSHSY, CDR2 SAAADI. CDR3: CASSELAGGTNEQFF. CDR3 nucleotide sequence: TGCGCCAGCAGTGAGTTAGCGGGGGGGACTAATGAGCAGTTCTTC.

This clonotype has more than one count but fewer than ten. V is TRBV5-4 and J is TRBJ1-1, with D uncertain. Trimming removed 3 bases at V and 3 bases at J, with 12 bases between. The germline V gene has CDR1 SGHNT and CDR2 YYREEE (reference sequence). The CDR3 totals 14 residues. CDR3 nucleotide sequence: TGTGCCAGCAGCTGGGGTTTGGGTGACACTGAAGCTTTCTTT. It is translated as CASSWGLGDTEAFF.

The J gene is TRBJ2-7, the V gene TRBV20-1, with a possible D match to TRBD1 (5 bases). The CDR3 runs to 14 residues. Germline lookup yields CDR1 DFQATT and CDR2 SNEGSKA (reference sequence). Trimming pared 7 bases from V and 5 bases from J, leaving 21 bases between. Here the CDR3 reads CSVESRTLNDEQYF. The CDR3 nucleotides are TGCAGTGTTGAATCTAGGACACTAAACGACGAGCAGTACTTC.

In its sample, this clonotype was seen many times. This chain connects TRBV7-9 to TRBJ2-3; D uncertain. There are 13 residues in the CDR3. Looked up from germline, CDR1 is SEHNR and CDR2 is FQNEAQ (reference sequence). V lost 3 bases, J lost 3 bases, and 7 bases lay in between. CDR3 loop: CASSFIGTDTQYF. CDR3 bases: TGTGCCAGCAGCTTTATTGGGACAGATACGCAGTATTTT.

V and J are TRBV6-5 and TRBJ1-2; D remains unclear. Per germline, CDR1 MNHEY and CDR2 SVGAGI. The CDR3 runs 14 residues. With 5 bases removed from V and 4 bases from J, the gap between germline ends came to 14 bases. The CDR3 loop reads CASSGPKGGYGYTF. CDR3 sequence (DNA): TGTGCCAGCAGTGGTCCGAAGGGCGGCTATGGCTACACCTTC.

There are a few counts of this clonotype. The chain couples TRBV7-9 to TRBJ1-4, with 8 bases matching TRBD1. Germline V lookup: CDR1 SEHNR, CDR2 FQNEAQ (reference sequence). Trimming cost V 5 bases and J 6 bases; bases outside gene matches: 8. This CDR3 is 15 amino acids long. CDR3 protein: CASSPGQGSDEKLFF. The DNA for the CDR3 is TGTGCCAGCAGCCCCGGACAGGGAAGTGATGAAAAACTGTTTTTT.

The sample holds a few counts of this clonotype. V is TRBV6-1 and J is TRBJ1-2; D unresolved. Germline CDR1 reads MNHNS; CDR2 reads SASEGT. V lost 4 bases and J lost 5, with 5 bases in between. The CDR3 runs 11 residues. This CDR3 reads CASSGTYGYTF. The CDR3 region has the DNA TGTGCCAGCAGTGGAACGTATGGCTACACCTTC.

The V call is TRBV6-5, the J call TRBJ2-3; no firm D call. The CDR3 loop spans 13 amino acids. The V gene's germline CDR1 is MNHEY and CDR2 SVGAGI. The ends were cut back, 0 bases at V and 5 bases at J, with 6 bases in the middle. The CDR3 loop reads CASSYSMLDTQYF. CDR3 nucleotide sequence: TGTGCCAGCAGTTACTCGATGTTAGATACGCAGTATTTT.

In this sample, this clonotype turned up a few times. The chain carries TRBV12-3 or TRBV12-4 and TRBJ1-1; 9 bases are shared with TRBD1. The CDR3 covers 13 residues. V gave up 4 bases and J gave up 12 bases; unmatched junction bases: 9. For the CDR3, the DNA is TGTGCCAGCAGTTCCCTAGACAGGGGGGTATCTTTCTTT. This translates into CASSSLDRGVSFF.

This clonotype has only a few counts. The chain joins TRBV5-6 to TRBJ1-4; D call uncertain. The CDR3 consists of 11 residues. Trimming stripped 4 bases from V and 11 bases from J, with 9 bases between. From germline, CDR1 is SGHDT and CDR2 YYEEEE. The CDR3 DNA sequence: TGTGCCAGCAGCACCGGACGGAAACTGTTTTTT. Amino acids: CASSTGRKLFF.

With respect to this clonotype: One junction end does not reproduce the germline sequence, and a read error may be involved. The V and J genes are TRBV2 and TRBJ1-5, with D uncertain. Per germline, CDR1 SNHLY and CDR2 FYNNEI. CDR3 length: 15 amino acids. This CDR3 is CASREEAGYNQPQHF. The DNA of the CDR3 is TGTGCCAGCAGGGAAGAGGCAGGCTACAATCAGCCCCAGCATTTT.

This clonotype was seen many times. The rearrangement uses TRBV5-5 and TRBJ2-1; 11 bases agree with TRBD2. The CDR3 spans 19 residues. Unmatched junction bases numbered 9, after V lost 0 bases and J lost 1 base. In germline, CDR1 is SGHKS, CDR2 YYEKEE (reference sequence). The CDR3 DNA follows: TGTGCCAGCAGCTTGGCGAGTCTAGCGGGAGGCGGTTCCTACAATGAGCAGTTCTTC. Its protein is CASSLASLAGGGSYNEQFF.

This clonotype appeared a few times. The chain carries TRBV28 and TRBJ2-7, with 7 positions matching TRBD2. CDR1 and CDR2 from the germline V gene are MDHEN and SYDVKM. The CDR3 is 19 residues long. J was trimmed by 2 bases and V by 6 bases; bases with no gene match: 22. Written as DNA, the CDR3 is TGTGCCAGCAGGGGGAATCGGGGAGGGATAATCTTGAACCCCTACGAGCAGTACTTC. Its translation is CASRGNRGGIILNPYEQYF.

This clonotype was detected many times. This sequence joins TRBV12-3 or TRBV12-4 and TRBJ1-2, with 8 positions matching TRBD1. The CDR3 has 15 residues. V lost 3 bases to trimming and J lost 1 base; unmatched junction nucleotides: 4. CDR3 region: CASSLGQVINYGYTF. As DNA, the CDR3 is TGTGCCAGCAGTTTGGGACAGGTTATTAACTATGGCTACACCTTC.

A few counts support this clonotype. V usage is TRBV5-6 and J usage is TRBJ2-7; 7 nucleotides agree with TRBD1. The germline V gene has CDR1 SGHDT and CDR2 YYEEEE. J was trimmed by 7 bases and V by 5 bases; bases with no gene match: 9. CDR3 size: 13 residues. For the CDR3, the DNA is TGTGCCAGCAGTTCCGGACAGGAAAGAGAGCAGTACTTC. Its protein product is CASSSGQEREQYF.

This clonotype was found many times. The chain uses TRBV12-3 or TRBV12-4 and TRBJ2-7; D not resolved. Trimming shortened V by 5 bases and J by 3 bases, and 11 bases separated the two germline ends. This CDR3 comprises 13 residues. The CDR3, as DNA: TGTGCCAGCAGTCGCGACCCAGGCTACGAGCAGTACTTC. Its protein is CASSRDPGYEQYF.

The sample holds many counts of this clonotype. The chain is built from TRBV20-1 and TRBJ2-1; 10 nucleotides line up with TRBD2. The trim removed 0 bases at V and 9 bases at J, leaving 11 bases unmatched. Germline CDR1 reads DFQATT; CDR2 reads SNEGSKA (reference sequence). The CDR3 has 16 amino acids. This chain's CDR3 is CSARDSDSGGRVEQFF. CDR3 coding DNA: TGCAGTGCTAGAGATAGTGATAGCGGGGGGCGAGTTGAGCAGTTCTTC.

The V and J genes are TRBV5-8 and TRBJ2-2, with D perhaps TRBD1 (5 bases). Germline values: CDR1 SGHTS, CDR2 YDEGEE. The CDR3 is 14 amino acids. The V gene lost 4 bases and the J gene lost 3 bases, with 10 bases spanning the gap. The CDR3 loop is CASSQGADTGELFF. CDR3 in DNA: TGTGCCAGCAGCCAGGGCGCGGACACCGGGGAGCTGTTTTTT.

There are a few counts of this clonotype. In DNA form, the CDR3 reads TGTGCCAGCAGCTTTCGGGGTTTCACCGGGGAGCTGTTTTTT. Translated, it gives CASSFRGFTGELFF. This chain joins TRBV11-2 and TRBJ2-2; weak D call: TRBD2 (5 bases). Germline V gene data show CDR1 as SGHAT and CDR2 as FQNNGV. CDR3 size: 14 residues. Deletions cut 3 bases from V and 4 bases from J, with 9 bases between.